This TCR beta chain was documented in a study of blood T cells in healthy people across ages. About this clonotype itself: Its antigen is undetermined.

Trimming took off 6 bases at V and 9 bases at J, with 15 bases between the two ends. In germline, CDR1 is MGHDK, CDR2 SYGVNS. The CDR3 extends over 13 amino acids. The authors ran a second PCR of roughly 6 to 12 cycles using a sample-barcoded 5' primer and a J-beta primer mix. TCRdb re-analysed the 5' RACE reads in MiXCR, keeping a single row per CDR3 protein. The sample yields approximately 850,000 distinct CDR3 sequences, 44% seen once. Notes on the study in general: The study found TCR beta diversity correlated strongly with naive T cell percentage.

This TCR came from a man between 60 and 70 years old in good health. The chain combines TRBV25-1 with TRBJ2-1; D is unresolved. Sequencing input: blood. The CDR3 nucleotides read TGTGCCAGCAGCCCCAAATGGGATGCTGAGCAGTTCTTC. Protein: CASSPKWDAEQFF. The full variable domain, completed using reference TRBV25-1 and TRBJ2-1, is EADIYQTPRYLVIGTGKKITLECSQTMGHDKMYWYQQDPGMELHLIHYSYGVNSTEKGDLSSESTVSRIRTEHFPLTLESARPSHTSQYLCASSPKWDAEQFFGPGTRLTVL.